The next 5 T cell receptor beta chains were all read from a single sample in a study of molecular identifiers for immune sequencing clone quantification. One entry per CDR3 protein results from TCRdb running MiXCR on the PCR reads. The table shows 250,000 to 400,000 distinct CDR3 sequences, with about 21% occurring only once. The sample was naive CD8+ T cells from blood, with Jurkat cell RNA spiked in. Subset reported: FACS-sorted CD8+CD4-CCR7+CD45RA+ naive T cells. The receptors originated from a human donor in good health. Some libraries in this study had Jurkat cell RNA spiked in.

This clonotype has at least ten counts. V usage is TRBV9 and J usage is TRBJ1-5, with D maybe TRBD1 (5 bases). This CDR3 has 13 amino acids. In germline, CDR1 is SGDLS, CDR2 YYNGEE. V dropped 3 bases and J dropped 7 bases, with 11 bases sitting between them. The CDR3 loop reads CASSGDGGQPQHF. The CDR3 region has the DNA TGTGCCAGCAGCGGGGACGGGGGGCAGCCCCAGCATTTT.

This clonotype was seen many times. The J gene is TRBJ2-3, the V gene TRBV7-2, with 12 bases matching TRBD2. The V and J ends lost 3 bases and 5 bases, in that order; junction bases with no gene match: 9. The CDR3 has 17 residues. The germline CDR1 and CDR2 sequences are SGHTA and FQGNSA. The CDR3, as DNA: TGTGCCAGCAGCTTCGTCACTAGCGGGGGGCCGCAAGATACGCAGTATTTT. Translating it yields CASSFVTSGGPQDTQYF. The full variable domain, rest sourced from reference TRBV7-2 and TRBJ2-3, is GAGVSQSPSNKVTEKGKDVELRCDPISGHTALYWYRQSLGQGLEFLIYFQGNSAPDKSGLPSDRFSAERTGGSVSTLTIQRTQQEDSAVYLCASSFVTSGGPQDTQYFGPGTRLTVL.

A few counts support this clonotype. This sequence joins TRBV20-1 and TRBJ1-5; 7 nucleotides agree with TRBD1. Losses at the gene ends were 0 bases for V and 3 bases for J; bases not matched to a gene: 5. The germline V gene has CDR1 DFQATT and CDR2 SNEGSKA (reference sequence). There are 15 residues in the CDR3. CDR3 DNA sequence: TGCAGTGCTAGAGATGGGCAGGGGGACAATCAGCCCCAGCATTTT. This sequence encodes CSARDGQGDNQPQHF.

This clonotype was found many times. CDR3 protein: CASSFRTGYYEKLFF. CDR3 coding DNA: TGTGCCAGCAGCTTCCGGACAGGTTACTATGAAAAACTGTTTTTT. The rearrangement joins TRBV6-2 or TRBV6-3 to TRBJ1-4, with 7 bases aligning to TRBD1. Germline values: CDR1 MNHEY, CDR2 SVGEGT. This CDR3 contains 15 residues. V shed 6 bases and J 6 bases; nucleotides not matched to a gene: 10.

Many counts were recorded for this clonotype. V usage is TRBV19 and J usage is TRBJ2-3, with 7 bases aligning to TRBD2. From germline, CDR1 is LNHDA and CDR2 SQIVND (reference sequence). CDR3 length: 14 amino acids. V lost 6 bases to trimming and J lost 2 bases; unmatched junction nucleotides: 5. The CDR3, as DNA: TGTGCCAGTAGAGGCGGGAGATCCACAGATACGCAGTATTTT. This translates into CASRGGRSTDTQYF.